These 28 T cell receptor beta chains were all obtained from the same sample, sequenced in a study of shared clonotypes between healthy human individuals (dated by TCRdb to 2018 to 2021). The library was obtained by the immunoSEQ multiplex PCR assay. TCRdb stores this immuneACCESS table with in-frame sequences only. Part of the clones is absent; in the studies checked, under half of the shortfall reflects unresolved V genes, and no reason is known for the rest. The sample profile shows 400,000 to 550,000 clones; 79% of them were found once. The top ten hold approximately 12% of the sample. The sequenced sample was PBMCs. The origin of the receptors is a woman aged 40 to 50 in good health. Some clones in this sample may be carry-over from other donors' samples.

V gene TRBV28 combines with J gene TRBJ1-4, with 7 bases aligning to TRBD1. Germline assignment: CDR1 MDHEN and CDR2 SYDVKM. CDR3 length equals 14 residues. Trimming cost V 5 bases and J 8 bases; bases outside gene matches: 8. The CDR3 DNA sequence: TGTGCCAGCAGTGTTGACAGGGTATACGAAAAACTGTTTTTT. It translates to CASSVDRVYEKLFF.

This clone was detected only once. The genes are TRBV5-6 and TRBJ2-2; possibly TRBD1 for D (6 bases). From germline, CDR1 is SGHDT and CDR2 YYEEEE. The CDR3 is 16 residues long. Trimming cost V 1 base and J 7 bases, with 17 bases left between them. CDR3 loop: CASSLMGRGDVGELFF. The CDR3 coding sequence is TGTGCCAGCAGCTTGATGGGCAGGGGAGATGTCGGGGAGCTGTTTTTT.

This chain links TRBV11-2 with TRBJ2-1; D remains ambiguous. Germline assignment: CDR1 SGHAT and CDR2 FQNNGV. The V and J ends lost 3 bases and 9 bases respectively, with 9 bases between them. The CDR3 sequence is 12 residues long. CDR3 nucleotides: TGTGCCAGCAGCTTGGGCGGCGGTGAGCAGTTCTTC. Protein sequence: CASSLGGGEQFF.

This chain uses TRBV9 with TRBJ2-1, with TRBD2 matching 9 bases. V shed 3 bases and J 4 bases; nucleotides not matched to a gene: 5. This CDR3 comprises 15 residues. Germline V gives CDR1 SGDLS, CDR2 YYNGEE. CDR3 loop: CASSEAGGTYNEQFF. The CDR3 DNA sequence: TGTGCCAGCAGCGAAGCGGGAGGAACTTACAATGAGCAGTTCTTC. Using reference TRBV9 and TRBJ2-1 for the parts outside the CDR3, the full variable domain is DSGVTQTPKHLITATGQRVTLRCSPRSGDLSVYWYQQSLDQGLQFLIQYYNGEERAKGNILERFSAQQFPDLHSELNLSSLELGDSALYFCASSEAGGTYNEQFFGPGTRLTVL.

The J gene is TRBJ2-1, the V gene TRBV30, with D possibly matching TRBD2 (6 bases). V was trimmed by 1 base and J by 9 bases, leaving 25 bases between them. The CDR3 consists of 17 residues. CDR1 is GTSNPN and CDR2 is SVGIG in the germline V gene (reference sequence). The CDR3 DNA reads TGTGCCTGGAGTGGTTTCTCGGAGGGTGGTTTCCGTATTGAGCAGTTCTTC. It is translated as CAWSGFSEGGFRIEQFF. Complete variable domain (other parts from reference TRBV30 and TRBJ2-1): SQTIHQWPATLVQPVGSPLSLECTVEGTSNPNLYWYRQAAGRGLQLLFYSVGIGQISSEVPQNLSASRPQDRQFILSSKKLLLSDSGFYLCAWSGFSEGGFRIEQFFGPGTRLTVL.

CDR3 nucleotide sequence: TGCGCCAGCAGCCCCCCCGGTGGGCGAGGCTACACCTTC. Residues: CASSPPGGRGYTF. The J gene is TRBJ1-2, the V gene TRBV4-1; D is unresolved. Trimming took 4 bases from V and 8 from J, leaving 14 bases between them. This CDR3 spans 13 amino acids. Germline V CDR1 and CDR2: MGHRA, YSYEKL.

The chain has TRBV15 and TRBJ2-7; D ambiguous. The V end was cut by 8 bases, the J end by 3 bases, with 8 bases between. The CDR3 runs 11 residues. CDR1 LNHNV and CDR2 YYDKDF come from the germline V gene (reference sequence). In DNA form, the CDR3 reads TGTGCCACCGGTACGGACTACGAGCAGTACTTC. Translation gives CATGTDYEQYF.

The genes are TRBV11-2 and TRBJ2-2; D unresolved. CDR1 and CDR2 from the germline V gene are SGHAT and FQNNGV. V was shortened by 4 bases and J by 8 bases, with 8 bases between the two germline ends. The CDR3 runs 12 residues. For the CDR3, the DNA is TGTGCCAGCAGCTCACTACGGGGGGAGCTGTTTTTT. Protein product: CASSSLRGELFF.

This chain uses TRBV29-1 with TRBJ2-1, with 14 bases matching TRBD2. Germline CDR1 reads SQVTM; CDR2 reads ANQGSEA. The V and J ends lost 6 bases and 8 bases, in that order; junction bases with no gene match: 6. This CDR3 has 14 amino acids. DNA for the CDR3: TGCAGCGTAGGGACTAGCGGGAGTTGGGATGAGCAGTTCTTC. Amino acids: CSVGTSGSWDEQFF.

The chain uses TRBV7-9 and TRBJ2-1; weak D call: TRBD1 (6 bases). The CDR3 covers 12 residues. Germline loops: CDR1 SEHNR, CDR2 FQNEAQ (reference sequence). The V gene lost 6 bases and the J gene lost 7 bases, with 10 bases spanning the gap. CDR3 loop: CASSWGPNEQFF. The CDR3 DNA is TGTGCCAGCAGTTGGGGGCCAAATGAGCAGTTCTTC.

The rearrangement joins TRBV19 to TRBJ1-3; weak D call: TRBD1 (5 bases). The CDR3 length is 14 residues. Germline CDR1 is LNHDA and CDR2 is SQIVND (reference sequence). Trimming removed 3 bases from V and 4 bases from J, with 10 bases in between. The CDR3 reads CASSMTASGNTIYF. For the CDR3, the DNA is TGTGCCAGTAGTATGACAGCATCAGGAAACACCATATATTTT.

This rearrangement joins TRBV27 to TRBJ2-1; tentative D call: TRBD1 (6 bases). Per germline, CDR1 MNHEY and CDR2 SMNVEV (reference sequence). CDR3 length: 19 residues. V lost 3 bases, J lost 3 bases, and 24 bases lay in between. CDR3 DNA sequence: TGTGCCAGCAGTTTCCCCCATCAGACCGGGACATCAGTCTACAATGAGCAGTTCTTC. Residues: CASSFPHQTGTSVYNEQFF.

Only a few counts were recorded for this clone. This chain joins TRBV11-3 and TRBJ1-1; a weak D match, TRBD1 (5 bases). Germline-derived CDR1 and CDR2 are SGHNT and YENEEA. V lost 1 base and J lost 5, with 11 bases in between. The CDR3 is 14 amino acids. CDR3 residues: CASSLGGAGTEAFF. The DNA of the CDR3 is TGTGCCAGCAGCTTAGGAGGGGCGGGTACTGAAGCTTTCTTT.

This clone occurred a few times. This specimen includes other DNA sequences encoding the same CDR3. The V call is TRBV7-9, the J call TRBJ2-7; either TRBD1 or TRBD2 may supply D (6 bases each). Between the trimmed V and J ends, which lost 3 bases and 4 bases, there was a span of 10 bases. This CDR3 is built from 13 residues. CDR1 is SEHNR and CDR2 is FQNEAQ in the germline V gene (reference sequence). CDR3 in DNA: TGTGCCAGCAGCTTGGGGGGCCCGTACGAGCAGTACTTC. Translation: CASSLGGPYEQYF.

The V call is TRBV7-2, the J call TRBJ2-2, with 7 bases fitting TRBD1. CDR1 is SGHTA, CDR2 FQGNSA, per germline. The CDR3 covers 14 residues. Losses at the gene ends were 1 base for V and 8 bases for J; bases not matched to a gene: 4. CDR3 amino acids: CASSLDRGSGELFF. In DNA form, the CDR3 reads TGTGCCAGCAGCTTAGACAGGGGTTCGGGGGAGCTGTTTTTT.

The chain recombines TRBV2 with TRBJ2-5, with no clear D. CDR3 length: 14 amino acids. Trimming took off 7 bases at V and 5 bases at J, with 17 bases between the two ends. From germline, CDR1 is SNHLY and CDR2 FYNNEI. The DNA of the CDR3 is TGTGCCAGCACCATCGGGCTGCTGCGTGAGACCCAGTACTTC. Its protein product is CASTIGLLRETQYF. The complete variable domain, with remaining parts taken from reference TRBV2 and TRBJ2-5, reads EPEVTQTPSHQVTQMGQEVILRCVPISNHLYFYWYRQILGQKVEFLVSFYNNEISEKSEIFDDQFSVERPDGSNFTLKIRSTKLEDSAMYFCASTIGLLRETQYFGPGTRLLVL.

This clone showed up just once. The chain has TRBV7-6 and TRBJ2-7; TRBD1 might be the D (6 bases). The length of the CDR3 is 17 residues. V was cut by 5 bases and J by 6 bases, with 26 bases left in between. Looked up from germline, CDR1 is SGHVS and CDR2 is FNYEAQ. CDR3: CASSPFPTGSGTFEQYF. CDR3 nucleotides: TGTGCCAGCAGCCCATTTCCCACAGGGTCCGGAACGTTCGAGCAGTACTTC.

This clone was counted once. V and J are TRBV5-4 and TRBJ2-5, with 7 nucleotides matching TRBD2. Germline V gene lookup returns CDR1 SGHNT and CDR2 YYREEE (reference sequence). CDR3 length: 15 residues. V dropped 4 bases and J dropped 3; count of bases not matched to a gene: 9. CDR3 coding DNA: TGTGCCAGCAGCCCGGGAGGTGGCAGAGAAGAGACCCAGTACTTC. Its translation: CASSPGGGREETQYF.

The V and J genes are TRBV4-1 and TRBJ1-5; D is uncertain. V dropped 0 bases and J dropped 2 bases, with 8 bases sitting between them. This CDR3 comprises 15 residues. Germline V gene sequence: CDR1 MGHRA, CDR2 YSYEKL. DNA of the CDR3: TGCGCCAGCAGCCAAGATCTTTGGCGCAATCAGCCCCAGCATTTT. Translated, it gives CASSQDLWRNQPQHF.

DNA of the CDR3: TGTGCCAGCAGCTTAACCAGGGGGGACATGAACACTGAAGCTTTCTTT. Its protein is CASSLTRGDMNTEAFF. The chain carries TRBV7-6 and TRBJ1-1; 7 bases line up with TRBD1. CDR3 size: 16 residues. V shed 2 bases, J shed 0 bases, and the junction held 6 bases outside the gene matches. CDR1 and CDR2 from the germline V gene are SGHVS and FNYEAQ.

V is TRBV11-2 and J is TRBJ2-5; no reliable D call. Trimming left V 1 base short and J 4 bases short, with 7 bases between. The CDR3 covers 13 residues. Per the germline V gene, CDR1 is SGHAT and CDR2 is FQNNGV. CDR3 protein: CASSLGFAETQYF. As DNA, the CDR3 is TGTGCCAGCAGCTTAGGGTTCGCAGAGACCCAGTACTTC.

The chain employs TRBV7-9 and TRBJ2-1, with 11 bases fitting TRBD2. Germline CDR1 reads SEHNR; CDR2 reads FQNEAQ (reference sequence). This CDR3 is built from 14 residues. The V segment lost 5 bases and the J segment 8 bases; nucleotides outside the gene matches: 5. The chain's CDR3 is CASSRRLAGYEQFF. CDR3 sequence (DNA): TGTGCCAGCAGCCGACGACTAGCGGGGTATGAGCAGTTCTTC.

In regard to this clone: Other nucleotide sequences from this sample produce the same CDR3. The chain links TRBV7-3 to TRBJ2-3; TRBD2 aligns across 15 bases. CDR1 and CDR2 (germline): SGHTA, FQGTGA. The V and J ends lost 5 bases and 3 bases, in that order; junction bases with no gene match: 3. The CDR3 contains 16 residues. CDR3 coding DNA: TGTGCCAGCAGCCCCGGGACTAGCGGGAGGACAGATACGCAGTATTTT. The encoded protein is CASSPGTSGRTDTQYF.

This sequence joins TRBV10-3 and TRBJ1-2; 7 bases align to TRBD1. Losses at the gene ends were 10 bases for V and 8 bases for J; bases not matched to a gene: 13. This CDR3 region has 13 residues. Germline CDR1 ENHRY, CDR2 SYGVKD. CDR3 loop: CATRGDKGDGYTF. The DNA for the CDR3 is TGTGCCACCAGGGGGGACAAGGGTGACGGCTACACCTTC.

The chain links TRBV19 to TRBJ2-6, with D hard to call. Trimming removed 9 bases at V and 0 bases at J, with 6 bases between. The V gene's germline CDR1 is LNHDA and CDR2 SQIVND (reference sequence). The CDR3 runs 13 residues. Written as DNA, the CDR3 is TGTGCCAGCCGGAGCTCTGGGGCCAACGTCCTGACTTTC. It translates to CASRSSGANVLTF.

The chain recombines TRBV6-4 with TRBJ1-4; 9 bases are shared with TRBD1. J gave up 0 bases and V 6 bases, and 8 bases lay outside the gene matches. Germline V gives CDR1 MRHNA, CDR2 SNTAGT. This CDR3 region has 17 residues. Here the CDR3 DNA reads TGTGCCAGCAGCCGGGACAGGGACGCTGCAACTAATGAAAAACTGTTTTTT. Translated, it gives CASSRDRDAATNEKLFF.

This sequence joins TRBV6-5 and TRBJ2-7, with 12 bases matching TRBD1. The CDR3 spans 15 residues. From germline, CDR1 is MNHEY and CDR2 SVGAGI. The J segment lost 6 bases and the V segment lost 2 bases, leaving 5 bases of the junction unmatched. The CDR3 sequence is CASSYPGQGASEQYF. CDR3 nucleotides: TGTGCCAGCAGTTACCCGGGACAGGGGGCCTCCGAGCAGTACTTC.

This clone has only a few counts. V gene TRBV4-2 combines with J gene TRBJ2-3, with TRBD2 matching over 14 bases. The CDR3 is 18 amino acids. Germline CDR1 is LGHNA and CDR2 is YNFKEQ. V lost 0 bases and J lost 5; bases outside the gene matches: 7. The CDR3 bases are TGTGCCAGCAGCCAAGAGGGGACTAGCGGGAGTGCGGGAGATACGCAGTATTTT. This translates into CASSQEGTSGSAGDTQYF.